This TCR beta chain was obtained from a study of T cell responses to AZD1222 COVID-19 vaccine. Study context: Investigators merged groups given second doses at roughly 4 or roughly 12 weeks.

Concerning this clone: What it binds is unknown.

Regarding the study as a whole: Donors were mostly white British, more females; clonal diversity possibly underestimated.

Trimming at V came to 7 bases and at J to 4 bases, leaving 11 bases not matched to a gene. This CDR3 has 15 residues. CDR1 SQVTM and CDR2 ANQGSEA come from the germline V gene. Repertoires were generated with immunoSEQ multiplex PCR, while TCRdb's copy carries only in-frame clones and drops some. The repertoire holds some 96,000 clones, with 88% as singletons. This receptor was identified in an adult in good health. The chain links TRBV29-1 to TRBJ1-2; 11 bases match TRBD1. The sequencing used peripheral blood, collected on day 0 of AZD1222 vaccination. The CDR3 DNA follows: TGCAGCGCCTCGGACACCGGGACAGGGGGCTATGGCTACACCTTC. It is translated as CSASDTGTGGYGYTF.